This is a list of T cell receptor beta chains from one sample in a study of lymphopenia after photon versus proton radiotherapy. Method: immunoSEQ multiplex PCR; TCRdb's copy keeps in-frame clones and lacks some. The sample has fewer than 35,000 clones, roughly nine tenths seen once. Source: peripheral blood, taken from a patient treated with proton-based radiotherapy. These receptors were obtained from a woman aged 70-85 years with pancreatic cancer. Some clones in this sample may be carry-over from other donors' samples. CDR3s include the opening cysteine and the closing phenylalanine or tryptophan. A D gene is named only where the DNA matches it firmly. Size is stated for part of the rows, as once, few or many counts, or as a class when the clone is expanded.

TRBJ2-7	-	TRBD2	TRBV7-8	TGTGCCAGCAGCCGACTAGCGGGACGGAGCTCCTACGAGCAGTACTTC	CASSRLAGRSSYEQYF
TRBJ2-5	-	-	TRBV4-1	TGCGCCAGCAGCCAATGGAGGCAAGAGACCCAGTACTTC	CASSQWRQETQYF
TRBJ2-3	-	TRBD2	TRBV25-1	TGTGCCAGCAGCCCCTGGCGGGAGTCCCCTTTAAATACGCAGTATTTT	CASSPWRESPLNTQYF
TRBJ1-1	-	-	TRBV6-5	TGTGCCAGCAGCAACGGGGGACGGAACACTGAAGCTTTCTTT	CASSNGGRNTEAFF
TRBJ2-3	-	TRBD2	TRBV19	TGTGCCAGTAAGCTTCATAGCGGGAAGGAGACAGATACGCAGTATTTT	CASKLHSGKETDTQYF
TRBJ1-5	-	-	TRBV5-5	TGTGCCAGCAGCCAAGTCTTCACAGGCCGGATCAATCAGCCCCAGCATTTT	CASSQVFTGRINQPQHF
TRBJ1-2	few	TRBD1	TRBV18	TGTGCCAGCTCATCCTCAGGACAGGAAAACTATGGCTACACCTTC	CASSSSGQENYGYTF
TRBJ2-3	-	TRBD2	TRBV7-8	TGTGCCAGCAGCATTCCCGGGACTAGCGGGGGGACAGATACGCAGTATTTT	CASSIPGTSGGTDTQYF
TRBJ2-7	-	TRBD2	TRBV6-5	TGTGCCAGCACCCGGGGACTACCCTCCTACGAGCAGTACTTC	CASTRGLPSYEQYF
TRBJ1-6	-	-	TRBV9	TGTGCCAGCAGCGCCTCCCTGGGGGCTAATTCACCCCTCCACTTT	CASSASLGANSPLHF
TRBJ2-1	-	-	TRBV27	TGTGCCAGCAGTTTAAAGACTAGTATCTTCAATGAGCAGTTCTTC	CASSLKTSIFNEQFF
TRBJ2-7	once	-	TRBV7-2	TGTGCCAGCAGCTTAGGACAGGCCGGCTACGAGCAGTACTTC	CASSLGQAGYEQYF
TRBJ2-7	-	-	TRBV18	TGTGCCAGCTCACCACCGAGGGGGTACGAGCAGTACTTC	CASSPPRGYEQYF
TRBJ1-6	-	TRBD1	TRBV19	TGTGCCAGTAAGCCGCAGCCGGGACAGGGTTCCTATAATTCACCCCTCCACTTT	CASKPQPGQGSYNSPLHF
TRBJ2-1	-	TRBD2	TRBV6-6	TGTGCCAGCAGTTACTCGTCCGGGAGGGCAGGGGATGAGCAGTTCTTC	CASSYSSGRAGDEQFF
TRBJ2-6	-	-	TRBV6-5	TGTGCCAGCAGTTACTCCAGCTCTGGGGCCAACGTCCTGACTTTC	CASSYSSSGANVLTF
TRBJ2-1	-	TRBD2	TRBV27	TGTGCCAGCAGTTTACTAGCGGGAGTGATTACGGATGAGCAGTTCTTC	CASSLLAGVITDEQFF
TRBJ2-3	-	-	TRBV19	TGTGCCAGTAGTACGGGCCAGAGGGCAGATACGCAGTATTTT	CASSTGQRADTQYF
TRBJ2-1	-	TRBD2	TRBV6-5	TGTGCCAGCAGTTACTCTCGGGGGGAGGGGTACAATGAGCAGTTCTTC	CASSYSRGEGYNEQFF
TRBJ1-2	-	-	TRBV4-1	TGCGCCAGCAGCCAAGATTCCAGACGCTACACCTTC	CASSQDSRRYTF
TRBJ2-5	-	-	TRBV10-3	TGTGCCATCAGTGAGGGGGTCAGTTACTGGGGGGAGACCCAGTACTTC	CAISEGVSYWGETQYF
TRBJ2-5	-	-	TRBV27	TGTGCCAGCAGTTTCTGGTCCGGCGAGACCCAGTACTTC	CASSFWSGETQYF
TRBJ2-1	-	TRBD2	TRBV11-3	TGTGCCAGCAGCTTAGATCCCGGGGCTAGCGGGTACAATGAGCAGTTCTTC	CASSLDPGASGYNEQFF
TRBJ2-1	-	-	TRBV5-1	TGCGCCAGCAGACGGGACTCGTCGAGTCGGGAGCAGTTCTTC	CASRRDSSSREQFF
TRBJ2-3	-	-	TRBV7-6	TGTGCCAGCAGCTTATTCGACAGCCTGGGAGATACGCAGTATTTT	CASSLFDSLGDTQYF
TRBJ1-2	-	TRBD1	TRBV11-2	TGTGCCAGCAGCTTCCCAGGGGGTGGCTATGGCTACACCTTC	CASSFPGGGYGYTF
TRBJ2-1	-	-	TRBV18	TGTGCCAGCTCACCACCAATAGGGGATGAGCAGTTCTTC	CASSPPIGDEQFF
TRBJ1-2	-	-	TRBV11-2	TGTGCCAGCACCCACGGGCTCGGGGGTCTGGACACCTTC	CASTHGLGGLDTF
TRBJ2-3	-	TRBD2	TRBV29-1	TGCAGCGCTGGGTCCCTAGCGGGGGCAGCTAGCACAGATACGCAGTATTTT	CSAGSLAGAASTDTQYF
TRBJ2-2	-	TRBD2	TRBV19	TGTGCCAGTAGTATAGGACTAGCGGGAGGGCCTGGGACCGGGGAGCTGTTTTTT	CASSIGLAGGPGTGELFF
TRBJ2-7	-	TRBD1	TRBV7-2	TGTGCCAGCAGCACCCGGACAGGGGGGAACGAGCAGTACTTC	CASSTRTGGNEQYF
TRBJ2-7	-	TRBD2	TRBV28	TGTGCCAGCAGCGGACTAGCGGGAGCCCGGTACGAGCAGTACTTC	CASSGLAGARYEQYF
TRBJ2-7	-	TRBD1	TRBV4-2	TGTGCCAGCAGCCAAGAGACAGGGGGCCCCTACGAGCAGTACTTC	CASSQETGGPYEQYF
TRBJ2-1	-	TRBD2	TRBV5-1	TGCGCCAGCAGCTTCCAGCGGGAGGGCTACAATGAGCAGTTCTTC	CASSFQREGYNEQFF
TRBJ1-2	-	-	TRBV11-2	TGTGCCAGCAGCCCAGCGGGGGACTATGGCTACACCTTC	CASSPAGDYGYTF
TRBJ1-3	-	-	TRBV30	TGTGCCTGGAATTCGGTAGGAGGAAACACCATATATTTT	CAWNSVGGNTIYF
TRBJ1-1	-	-	TRBV2	TGTGCCACTAAACACAGCAACACTGAAGCTTTCTTT	CATKHSNTEAFF
TRBJ2-3	-	TRBD2	TRBV7-9	TGTGCCAGCAGCTTACGGTTTGAGGCTAGCGGGAAGTCAGATACGCAGTATTTT	CASSLRFEASGKSDTQYF
TRBJ2-3	-	-	TRBV9	TGTGCCAGCAGCGTCTCCTTTAGCGGCCTCAGCACAGATACGCAGTATTTT	CASSVSFSGLSTDTQYF
TRBJ2-7	-	-	TRBV4-1	TGCGCCAGCAGCAACACCTTTTACTACGAGCAGTACTTC	CASSNTFYYEQYF
TRBJ2-1	-	-	TRBV19	TGTGCCACCGATCGGGGGTCTGCGGGGCCCTACAATGAGCAGTTCTTC	CATDRGSAGPYNEQFF
TRBJ2-3	once	TRBD2	TRBV28	TGTGCCAGCAGTTCGCGGCTAGCGGGACTCACAGATACGCAGTATTTT	CASSSRLAGLTDTQYF
TRBJ1-2	-	TRBD1	TRBV7-2	TGTGCCAGCAGCGAACAGGGGGCCTATGGCTACACCTTC	CASSEQGAYGYTF
TRBJ2-5	-	TRBD1	TRBV19	TGTGCCAGTAGAGTACAGGGGGGTACCCAGTACTTC	CASRVQGGTQYF
TRBJ1-2	-	-	TRBV7-2	TGTGCCAGCAGCTTAGATTCCAGGGGCGCATCAAGGGATGGCTACACCTTC	CASSLDSRGASRDGYTF
TRBJ2-2	few	-	TRBV6-5	TGTGCCAGCAGTTACGAGGGGGTGCGGGGCACCGGGGAGCTGTTTTTT	CASSYEGVRGTGELFF